The 10 T cell receptor beta chains presented below share a single source sample, sequenced in a study of blood T cell repertoires in COVID-19. Using immunoSEQ multiplex PCR, the repertoire was profiled, and TCRdb retains in-frame clones only, with some absent. Of 120,000 or so clones in the sample, 88% were seen once. Input material: peripheral blood. The origin of the receptors is a human donor in a cohort sampled during active COVID-19.

The chain combines TRBV3-1 (or the pseudogene TRBV3-2) with TRBJ1-1; 9 nucleotides line up with TRBD1. The V and J ends lost 5 bases and 8 bases, in that order; junction bases with no gene match: 9. Germline CDR1 LGHDT, CDR2 YNNKEL (reference sequence). There are 14 residues in the CDR3. The CDR3 is CASSIRDRASEAFF. CDR3 bases: TGTGCCAGCAGCATCCGGGACAGGGCCTCCGAAGCTTTCTTT.

The chain is built from TRBV6-4 and TRBJ2-1, with 7 nucleotides matching TRBD1. The trim removed 8 bases at V and 6 bases at J, leaving 1 base unmatched. The germline CDR1 and CDR2 sequences are MRHNA and SNTAGT. The CDR3 is made up of 11 amino acids. CDR3 sequence reads: CASRTGNEQFF. The CDR3 DNA is TGTGCCAGCCGGACAGGCAATGAGCAGTTCTTC.

The chain has TRBV9 and TRBJ2-5; D may be TRBD1 (5 bases). The germline gives CDR1 SGDLS, CDR2 YYNGEE. There are 12 residues in the CDR3. Trimming shortened V by 0 bases and J by 5 bases, and 5 bases separated the two germline ends. The CDR3, as DNA: TGTGCCAGCAGCGTAGACAGGGAGACCCAGTACTTC. Protein: CASSVDRETQYF.

In its sample, this clone was seen a few times. This chain links TRBV7-9 with TRBJ1-2; D remains unclear. CDR3 length: 15 amino acids. The V gene lost 5 bases and the J gene lost 4 bases, with 17 bases spanning the gap. From germline, CDR1 is SEHNR and CDR2 FQNEAQ (reference sequence). The CDR3 here is CASSPSSLGVYGYTF. Written as DNA, the CDR3 is TGTGCCAGCAGCCCAAGCTCCCTCGGGGTCTATGGCTACACCTTC. The variable domain in full, completed from reference TRBV7-9 and TRBJ1-2, reads DTGVSQNPRHKITKRGQNVTFRCDPISEHNRLYWYRQTLGQGPEFLTYFQNEAQLEKSRLLSDRFSAERPKGSFSTLEIQRTEQGDSAMYLCASSPSSLGVYGYTFGSGTRLTVV.

The J gene is TRBJ2-5, the V gene TRBV6-1, with unresolved D. This CDR3 is 11 amino acids long. Trimming pared 2 bases from V and 6 bases from J, leaving 4 bases between. Germline assignment: CDR1 MNHNS and CDR2 SASEGT. CDR3 region: CASSELQTQYF. DNA for the CDR3: TGTGCCAGCAGTGAACTCCAGACCCAGTACTTC.

The rearrangement uses TRBV7-9 and TRBJ2-3; unclear D gene. Trimming cost V 6 bases and J 6 bases, with 13 bases left between them. CDR3 length: 13 amino acids. From germline, CDR1 is SEHNR and CDR2 FQNEAQ (reference sequence). CDR3 nucleotide sequence: TGTGCCAGCAGTCACCCAATCGAGGATACGCAGTATTTT. Its translation is CASSHPIEDTQYF.

The rearrangement links TRBV5-1 to TRBJ1-4; 7 bases agree with TRBD1. Germline V lookup: CDR1 SGHRS, CDR2 YFSETQ. The CDR3 totals 15 residues. Unmatched junction bases numbered 6, after V lost 0 bases and J lost 7 bases. CDR3 sequence reads: CASSLVEGAGEKLFF. The CDR3, as DNA: TGCGCCAGCAGCTTGGTAGAGGGGGCGGGTGAAAAACTGTTTTTT.

This clone was detected once. V is TRBV6-5 and J is TRBJ2-3, with TRBD2 as a possible D gene (5 bases). The V end lost 5 bases, the J end lost 0 bases, and 12 bases lay between the germline ends. CDR1 is MNHEY and CDR2 is SVGAGI in the germline V gene. CDR3 length: 15 amino acids. The CDR3 region is CASSRTYSSTDTQYF. The CDR3 nucleotides are TGTGCCAGCAGTAGGACTTACTCTAGCACAGATACGCAGTATTTT.

The chain has TRBV27 and TRBJ1-1, with a tentative D call TRBD1 (6 bases). This CDR3 region has 14 residues. Deletions cut 5 bases from V and 3 bases from J, with 13 bases between. Germline values: CDR1 MNHEY, CDR2 SMNVEV (reference sequence). The CDR3 nucleotides read TGTGCCAGCAGTATTCAGGGGTTGGACACTGAAGCTTTCTTT. It yields the protein CASSIQGLDTEAFF.

Details on this clone: The junction departs from germline at one end; a sequencing error may be responsible. Different DNA sequences within this sample yield the same CDR3. V gene TRBV7-2 combines with J gene TRBJ2-2; 7 nucleotides match TRBD2. The germline V gene has CDR1 SGHTA and CDR2 FQGNSA. The CDR3 sequence is 16 residues long. CDR3: CASSLVGSGNTGELFF. The CDR3 DNA reads as TGTGCCAGCAGCTTAGTAGGCAGCGGGAACACCGGGGAACTGTTTTTT.